Here is one T cell receptor (beta chain) with its context. The PCR made use of 60 Vbeta and 13 Jbeta primers. TCRdb's table, derived via immunoSEQ multiplex PCR, lists solely in-frame clones and lacks some. Of 150,000 to 200,000 clones in the sample, more than 75% are singletons; the top ten hold about 15%. The record originates from a study of cytomegalovirus exposure and HLA in healthy donors. Trimming removed 5 bases from V and 0 bases from J, with 13 bases in between. Per germline, CDR1 LNHDA and CDR2 SQIVND (reference sequence). This CDR3 is 15 amino acids long. Sample: PBMCs. This TCR was sampled from a woman in her 40s in good health and CMV-seronegative. V is TRBV19 and J is TRBJ1-2; D is unclear. CDR3 DNA sequence: TGTGCCAGTAGTGACCAGGTCCAGCCTAACTATGGCTACACCTTC. Translating gives CASSDQVQPNYGYTF.